The 29 T cell receptor beta chains given below trace back to one sample, sequenced in a study of cytomegalovirus exposure and HLA in healthy donors. PCR involved 60 Vbeta and 13 Jbeta primers. Libraries were prepared by immunoSEQ multiplex PCR; TCRdb keeps only in-frame clonotypes and omits some of them. The sample has 170,000 or so clones; around 80% are singletons. Material: PBMCs. These receptors all come from a woman in her thirties or forties in good health and CMV-seronegative.

The J gene is TRBJ1-5, the V gene TRBV28, with 8 bases identical to TRBD1. Losses at the gene ends were 4 bases for V and 9 bases for J; bases not matched to a gene: 14. Germline lookup yields CDR1 MDHEN and CDR2 SYDVKM. The CDR3 length is 16 residues. CDR3 DNA: TGTGCCAGCAGTTCCCCACGGACAGGGAGCAAGTCGCCCCAGCATTTT. Its translation is CASSSPRTGSKSPQHF.

This chain connects TRBV5-5 to TRBJ1-1; D not certain. Trimming removed 4 bases from V and 4 bases from J, with 20 bases in between. This CDR3 contains 16 residues. CDR1 is SGHKS and CDR2 is YYEKEE in the germline V gene (reference sequence). Written as DNA, the CDR3 is TGTGCCAGCAGCCGGTTCACGGCGGCCCTGGGCACTGAAGCTTTCTTT. Translating it yields CASSRFTAALGTEAFF.

The chain carries TRBV19 and TRBJ2-2; D may be TRBD1 (5 bases). V lost 7 bases and J lost 0, with 18 bases in between. Germline V gene lookup returns CDR1 LNHDA and CDR2 SQIVND (reference sequence). The CDR3 sequence is 17 residues long. This CDR3 is CASTRRAQGANTGELFF. CDR3 nucleotides: TGTGCCAGTACCCGAAGAGCGCAGGGCGCGAACACCGGGGAGCTGTTTTTT. Combining the CDR3 with reference TRBV19 and TRBJ2-2 gives the whole variable domain DGGITQSPKYLFRKEGQNVTLSCEQNLNHDAMYWYRQDPGQGLRLIYYSQIVNDFQKGDIAEGYSVSREKKESFPLTVTSAQKNPTAFYLCASTRRAQGANTGELFFGEGSRLTVL.

V is TRBV6-1 and J is TRBJ2-2, with D perhaps TRBD2 (5 bases). The V and J ends lost 7 bases and 3 bases respectively, with 12 bases between them. Germline V gives CDR1 MNHNS, CDR2 SASEGT. CDR3 size: 14 residues. The CDR3 loop is CASISGLHTGELFF. CDR3 nucleotide sequence: TGTGCCAGCATATCGGGGTTACACACCGGGGAGCTGTTTTTT.

V is TRBV9 and J is TRBJ2-2, with D perhaps matching TRBD2 (7 bases). Germline V gives CDR1 SGDLS, CDR2 YYNGEE. The CDR3 totals 20 residues. V was trimmed by 1 base and J by 0 bases, leaving 22 bases between them. This CDR3 is CASSVRGPGGGAANTGELFF. The CDR3 coding sequence is TGTGCCAGCAGCGTACGGGGGCCGGGGGGCGGAGCCGCGAACACCGGGGAGCTGTTTTTT.

This clone appeared once. At one end, the junction sequence differs from germline, possibly due to a read error. Other DNA sequences within the sample encode an identical CDR3. V and J are TRBV7-6 and TRBJ2-5; a possible D gene is TRBD2 (5 bases). Germline CDR1 and CDR2: SGHVS and FNYEAQ. This CDR3 spans 14 amino acids. The CDR3 DNA sequence: TGTGCCAGCAGCTTAGCGGCAGGAGGAGAGACTCAGTACTTC. Translation: CASSLAAGGETQYF.

DNA for the CDR3: TGTGCCAGCAGGGGCCTAAACACCGGGGAGCTGTTTTTT. It specifies CASRGLNTGELFF. The rearrangement joins TRBV2 to TRBJ2-2; D uncertain. The CDR3 length is 13 residues. Germline V CDR1 and CDR2: SNHLY, FYNNEI. Trimming took 6 bases from V and 2 from J, leaving 7 bases between them.

V usage is TRBV6-5 and J usage is TRBJ1-1; D gene unclear. The CDR3 length is 15 residues. Trimming left V 2 bases short and J 4 bases short, with 14 bases between. Germline assignment: CDR1 MNHEY and CDR2 SVGAGI. The CDR3 DNA is TGTGCCAGCAGTTACGATCACCAACCGGGCACTGAAGCTTTCTTT. Translated: CASSYDHQPGTEAFF.

V and J are TRBV2 and TRBJ1-5; D may be TRBD1 (6 bases). Germline CDR1 is SNHLY and CDR2 is FYNNEI. This CDR3 contains 14 residues. Trimming stripped 6 bases from V and 4 bases from J, with 13 bases between. The CDR3 nucleotides are TGTGCCAGCAGCTCTGGACAGAAGAATCAGCCCCAGCATTTT. As protein: CASSSGQKNQPQHF.

A few counts support this clone. This CDR3 reads CATPGTVESGYTF. As DNA, the CDR3 is TGTGCCACGCCCGGGACAGTCGAGTCCGGCTACACCTTC. The chain recombines TRBV6-1 with TRBJ1-2; 7 bases fit TRBD1. CDR1 and CDR2 from the germline V gene are MNHNS and SASEGT. V lost 10 bases to trimming and J lost 8 bases; unmatched junction nucleotides: 13. CDR3 length: 13 residues.

This chain connects TRBV27 to TRBJ1-5; TRBD1 is a possible D gene (6 bases). V was pared by 5 bases and J by 7 bases, with 9 bases between. The CDR3 sequence is 12 residues long. Germline V gives CDR1 MNHEY, CDR2 SMNVEV (reference sequence). The DNA of the CDR3 is TGTGCCAGCAGTGAACAGGGCCAGCCCCAGCATTTT. Its translation is CASSEQGQPQHF.

Comment on this clone: One end of the junction does not line up with germline, which may come from a read error. The chain joins TRBV6-5 to TRBJ2-1, with D hard to call. This CDR3 region has 15 residues. Looked up from germline, CDR1 is MNHEY and CDR2 is SVGAGI. This chain's CDR3 is CASSPTTIAGSSRVF. Written as DNA, the CDR3 is TGTGCCAGCAGTCCGACCACTATCGCCGGGTCCTCTCGGGTCTTC.

The rearrangement links TRBV10-2 to TRBJ1-6; D possibly corresponds to TRBD1 (6 bases). With 2 bases removed from V and 8 bases from J, the gap between germline ends came to 10 bases. This CDR3 has 14 residues. Germline-derived CDR1 and CDR2 are WSHSY and SAAADI. Written as DNA, the CDR3 is TGCGCCAGCAGTGAGGCAGGACAGTATTCACCCCTCCACTTT. Its translation: CASSEAGQYSPLHF.

The rearrangement joins TRBV5-1 to TRBJ2-5; 7 bases fit TRBD1. The CDR3 is 15 residues long. J was trimmed by 2 bases and V by 6 bases; bases with no gene match: 10. Germline V gives CDR1 SGHRS, CDR2 YFSETQ. CDR3 DNA: TGCGCCAGCAAGCGGTCCTTACAGGGGCAAGAGACCCAGTACTTC. Residues: CASKRSLQGQETQYF.

The rearrangement links TRBV5-8 to TRBJ2-5, with TRBD1 identical over 9 bases. J lost 5 bases, V lost 4 bases, and 6 bases had no gene match. Germline CDR1 SGHTS, CDR2 YDEGEE. The CDR3 sequence is 14 residues long. This CDR3 is CASSVGTGWETQYF. CDR3 coding DNA: TGTGCCAGCAGCGTAGGGACAGGGTGGGAGACCCAGTACTTC.

V is TRBV7-9 and J is TRBJ1-2, with 7 nucleotides matching TRBD1. J was trimmed by 4 bases and V by 5 bases; bases with no gene match: 4. CDR3 length: 13 residues. CDR1 and CDR2 from the germline V gene are SEHNR and FQNEAQ (reference sequence). The CDR3 DNA reads TGTGCCAGCAGCCAACAGGGGAGCTATGGCTACACCTTC. Protein product: CASSQQGSYGYTF.

The chain joins TRBV19 to TRBJ1-5, with a tentative D call TRBD1 (5 bases). CDR1 is LNHDA and CDR2 is SQIVND in the germline V gene (reference sequence). The CDR3 spans 15 residues. Trimming took off 2 bases at V and 5 bases at J, with 13 bases between the two ends. The CDR3 sequence: CASSIQGGTYQPQHF. The CDR3, as DNA: TGTGCCAGTAGTATACAGGGAGGGACCTATCAGCCCCAGCATTTT.

The chain is built from TRBV5-1 and TRBJ1-1, with 8 nucleotides matching TRBD1. The V and J ends lost 3 bases and 2 bases, in that order; junction bases with no gene match: 6. Germline V lookup: CDR1 SGHRS, CDR2 YFSETQ. This CDR3 contains 15 residues. The CDR3 DNA reads TGCGCCAGCAGCTCAGGGGGCAACTTCAACACTGAAGCTTTCTTT. Translation gives CASSSGGNFNTEAFF.

The chain links TRBV6-6 to TRBJ1-2; a weak D match, TRBD1 (5 bases). The V gene lost 7 bases and the J gene lost 2 bases, with 20 bases spanning the gap. Germline V gene lookup returns CDR1 MNHNY and CDR2 SVGAGI (reference sequence). The CDR3 totals 16 residues. The CDR3 here is CASTRGQRGLNYGYTF. DNA for the CDR3: TGTGCCAGCACACGTGGACAACGGGGGTTAAACTATGGCTACACCTTC.

The chain joins TRBV5-1 to TRBJ2-1, with 7 nucleotides matching TRBD2. The CDR3 totals 15 residues. V trimming: 4 bases; J trimming: 2 bases; junction bases outside the gene matches: 6. CDR1 is SGHRS and CDR2 is YFSETQ in the germline V gene. CDR3 sequence: CASSQAGSAYNEQFF. CDR3 DNA sequence: TGCGCCAGCAGCCAAGCGGGGTCAGCCTACAATGAGCAGTTCTTC.

V usage is TRBV4-1 and J usage is TRBJ1-4; D gene ambiguous. Per the germline V gene, CDR1 is MGHRA and CDR2 is YSYEKL. Trimming took 0 bases from V and 0 from J, leaving 11 bases between them. The CDR3 covers 17 residues. CDR3 bases: TGCGCCAGCAGCCAAGATCGAGAGGTTTCAACTAATGAAAAACTGTTTTTT. Translation gives CASSQDREVSTNEKLFF.

The chain combines TRBV7-2 with TRBJ1-1, with 8 bases that match TRBD1. Germline trimming cut 4 bases from V and 3 bases from J; bases unmatched to any gene: 10. CDR1 SGHTA and CDR2 FQGNSA come from the germline V gene. The CDR3 consists of 16 residues. CDR3 coding DNA: TGTGCCAGCAGCTATACCTTGACAGGGGTCTACACTGAAGCTTTCTTT. Translated, it gives CASSYTLTGVYTEAFF.

For this clone: One end of the junction fails to match germline, which may point to a read error. The same CDR3 arises from other DNA sequences in this sample as well. The rearrangement links TRBV30 to TRBJ2-7; a weak D match, TRBD2 (6 bases). The CDR3 runs 13 residues. Germline V gives CDR1 GTSNPN, CDR2 SVGIG (reference sequence). CDR3 region: CAWSVGDSYEQYF. CDR3 sequence (DNA): TGTGCCTGGAGTGTAGGGGACTCCTACGAGCAGTACTTT.

The chain recombines TRBV27 with TRBJ1-5; D is unclear. Between the trimmed V and J ends, which lost 3 bases and 5 bases, there was a span of 8 bases. Germline V gene data show CDR1 as MNHEY and CDR2 as SMNVEV (reference sequence). This CDR3 has 13 residues. This chain's CDR3 is CASSLKRDQPQHF. For the CDR3, the DNA is TGTGCCAGCAGTTTGAAGAGGGATCAGCCCCAGCATTTT.

This clone was recorded a few times. The chain links TRBV7-2 to TRBJ1-1, with D possibly TRBD1 on 5 matching bases. CDR3 size: 14 residues. V was shortened by 6 bases and J by 10 bases, with 21 bases between the two germline ends. CDR1 and CDR2 (germline): SGHTA, FQGNSA. As DNA, the CDR3 is TGTGCCAGCAGACCCCGCCGGGGGGTTCGTTTAGCTTTCTTT. Its protein is CASRPRRGVRLAFF.

The chain carries TRBV19 and TRBJ2-7, with 7 nucleotides matching TRBD2. The V gene's germline CDR1 is LNHDA and CDR2 SQIVND (reference sequence). J gave up 5 bases and V 4 bases, and 5 bases lay outside the gene matches. This CDR3 is 13 amino acids long. CDR3 sequence: CASSTRLAHEQYF. Here the CDR3 DNA reads TGTGCCAGTAGTACAAGACTAGCCCACGAGCAGTACTTC. Drawing the rest from reference TRBV19 and TRBJ2-7, the complete variable domain is DGGITQSPKYLFRKEGQNVTLSCEQNLNHDAMYWYRQDPGQGLRLIYYSQIVNDFQKGDIAEGYSVSREKKESFPLTVTSAQKNPTAFYLCASSTRLAHEQYFGPGTRLTVT.

The chain employs TRBV6-1 and TRBJ1-1, with a weak D call TRBD1 (6 bases). Germline CDR1 is MNHNS and CDR2 is SASEGT. The ends were cut back, 6 bases at V and 5 bases at J, with 16 bases in the middle. The CDR3 sequence is 14 residues long. CDR3 DNA sequence: TGTGCCAGCAGACCCCCCGGGGGGCGGACTGAAGCTTTCTTT. Protein sequence: CASRPPGGRTEAFF.

The V gene is TRBV14, the J gene TRBJ2-7; 9 bases are shared with TRBD1. The CDR3 is 17 residues long. V gave up 4 bases and J gave up 3 bases; unmatched junction bases: 13. Germline CDR1 SGHDN, CDR2 FVKESK. CDR3 sequence reads: CASSRFPPGQGGYEQYF. CDR3 nucleotides: TGTGCCAGCAGCCGCTTTCCCCCGGGACAGGGAGGCTACGAGCAGTACTTC.

The rearrangement joins TRBV14 to TRBJ1-1, with 10 bases identical to TRBD1. Trimming took 4 bases from V and 1 from J; bases not matched to a gene: 3. Per the germline V gene, CDR1 is SGHDN and CDR2 is FVKESK. The CDR3 runs to 15 residues. The DNA of the CDR3 is TGTGCCAGCAGCCTTAGGACAGGGGGGAACACTGAAGCTTTCTTT. Translation: CASSLRTGGNTEAFF.